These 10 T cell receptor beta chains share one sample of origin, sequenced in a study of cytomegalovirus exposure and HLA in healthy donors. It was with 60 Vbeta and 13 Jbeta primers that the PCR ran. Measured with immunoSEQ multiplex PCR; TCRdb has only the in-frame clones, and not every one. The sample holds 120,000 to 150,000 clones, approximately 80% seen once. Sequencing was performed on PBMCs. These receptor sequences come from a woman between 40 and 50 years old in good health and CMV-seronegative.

The CDR3 sequence is CASSPAISYEQYF. The CDR3 region has the DNA TGTGCCAGCTCACCAGCGATCTCCTACGAGCAGTACTTC. The chain carries TRBV18 and TRBJ2-7; D gene uncertain. The CDR3 extends over 13 amino acids. Trimming shortened V by 2 bases and J by 0 bases, and 5 bases separated the two germline ends. Germline assignment: CDR1 KGHSH and CDR2 LQKENI. The full variable domain, its missing parts supplied by reference TRBV18 and TRBJ2-7, is NAGVMQNPRHLVRRRGQEARLRCSPMKGHSHVYWYRQLPEEGLKFMVYLQKENIIDESGMPKERFSAEFPKEGPSILRIQQVVRGDSAAYFCASSPAISYEQYFGPGTRLTVT.

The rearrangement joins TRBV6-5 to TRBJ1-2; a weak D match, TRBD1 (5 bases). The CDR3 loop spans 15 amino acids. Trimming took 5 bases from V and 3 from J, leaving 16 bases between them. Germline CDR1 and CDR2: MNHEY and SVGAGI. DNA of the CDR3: TGTGCCAGCAGTCTCACCACGACAGCCTACTATGGCTACACCTTC. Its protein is CASSLTTTAYYGYTF.

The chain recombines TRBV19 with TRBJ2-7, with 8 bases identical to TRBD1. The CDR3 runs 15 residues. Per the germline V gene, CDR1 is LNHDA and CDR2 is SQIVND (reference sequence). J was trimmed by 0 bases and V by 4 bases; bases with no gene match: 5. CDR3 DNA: TGTGCCAGTAGTAGAAGGGACAGGAGCTCCTACGAGCAGTACTTC. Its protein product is CASSRRDRSSYEQYF.

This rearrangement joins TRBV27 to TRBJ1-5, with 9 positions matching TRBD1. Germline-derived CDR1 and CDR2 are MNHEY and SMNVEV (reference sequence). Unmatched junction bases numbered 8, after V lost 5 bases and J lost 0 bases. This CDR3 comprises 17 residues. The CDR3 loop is CASSLTGTGNSNQPQHF. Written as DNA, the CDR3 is TGTGCCAGCAGTCTGACCGGGACAGGGAATAGCAATCAGCCCCAGCATTTT.

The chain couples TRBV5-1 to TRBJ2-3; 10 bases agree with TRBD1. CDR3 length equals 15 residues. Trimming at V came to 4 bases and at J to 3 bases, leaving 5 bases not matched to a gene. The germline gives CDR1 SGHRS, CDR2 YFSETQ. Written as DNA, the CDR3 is TGCGCCAGCAGCCCTGACAGGGGGCGGACAGATACGCAGTATTTT. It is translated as CASSPDRGRTDTQYF.

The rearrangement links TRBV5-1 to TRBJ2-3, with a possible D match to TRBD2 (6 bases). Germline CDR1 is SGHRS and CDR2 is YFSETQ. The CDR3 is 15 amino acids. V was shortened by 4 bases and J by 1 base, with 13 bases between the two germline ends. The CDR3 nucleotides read TGCGCCAGCAGCGGCGGGACTCTGGGCACAGATACGCAGTATTTT. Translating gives CASSGGTLGTDTQYF.

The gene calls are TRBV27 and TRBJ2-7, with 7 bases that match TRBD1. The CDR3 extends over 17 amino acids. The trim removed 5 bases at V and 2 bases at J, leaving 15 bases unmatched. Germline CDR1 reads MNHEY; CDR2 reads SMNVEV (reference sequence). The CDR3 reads CASSLLSTGPLAYEQYF. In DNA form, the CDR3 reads TGTGCCAGCAGTCTCCTATCGACAGGGCCCCTCGCCTACGAGCAGTACTTC.

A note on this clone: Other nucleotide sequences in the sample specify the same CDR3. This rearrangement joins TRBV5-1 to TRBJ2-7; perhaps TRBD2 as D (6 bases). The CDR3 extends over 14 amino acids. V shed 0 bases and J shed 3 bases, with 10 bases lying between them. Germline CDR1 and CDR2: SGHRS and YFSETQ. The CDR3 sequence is CASSLDREIYEQYF. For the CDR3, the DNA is TGCGCCAGCAGCTTGGACCGGGAGATCTACGAGCAGTACTTC.

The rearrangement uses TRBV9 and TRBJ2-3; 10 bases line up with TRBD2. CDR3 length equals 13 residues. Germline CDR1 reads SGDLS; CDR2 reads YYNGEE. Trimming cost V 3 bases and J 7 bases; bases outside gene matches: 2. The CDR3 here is CASSASGRNTQYF. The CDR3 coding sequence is TGTGCCAGCAGCGCTAGCGGGAGAAATACGCAGTATTTT.

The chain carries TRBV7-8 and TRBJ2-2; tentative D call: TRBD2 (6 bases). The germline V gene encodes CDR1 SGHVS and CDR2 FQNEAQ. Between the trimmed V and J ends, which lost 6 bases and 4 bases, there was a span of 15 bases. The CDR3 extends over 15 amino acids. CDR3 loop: CASRGLRLVTGELFF. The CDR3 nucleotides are TGTGCCAGCAGGGGACTCCGACTAGTCACCGGGGAGCTGTTTTTT.